A selection of T cell receptor beta chains follows, all from one sample in a study of response to subunit inactivated influenza vaccine. TCRdb analysed the RT-PCR reads with MiXCR anew, one entry per CDR3 protein. There are about 620,000 distinct CDR3 sequences in the sample; roughly 12% occur only once, and 10% to 13% lies in the top ten. The sample was PBMCs from blood, taken on the day of vaccination. The receptor set was obtained from a man aged 45-60 years who received an inactivated influenza vaccine. CDR3s leave out the opening cysteine and the closing phenylalanine or tryptophan.

J | V | CDR3
TRBJ1-3 | TRBV5-6 | ASNLRTGGGNTIY
TRBJ2-1 | TRBV7-2 | ASSTGTGVWDEQF
TRBJ2-5 | TRBV5-1 | ASSVGSPQRGETQY
TRBJ2-3 | TRBV6-1 | ASSDVGRGADTQY
TRBJ2-7 | TRBV25-1 | ASSELRTGVTYEQY
TRBJ1-5 | TRBV12-3/TRBV12-4 | ASSPPTGDSNQPQH
TRBJ2-7 | TRBV5-1 | ASSSRLAVSHEQY
TRBJ2-3 | TRBV20-1 | TRGADTQY
TRBJ2-7 | TRBV12-3/TRBV12-4 | ASSVTSPYEQY
TRBJ1-2 | TRBV28 | ASNDRGYGYT
TRBJ2-5 | TRBV4-2 | ASSQGLAVQETQY
TRBJ2-3 | TRBV7-2 | ASSLGSRDTQY
TRBJ2-5 | TRBV7-9 | ASSLRAEETQY
TRBJ1-5 | TRBV12-3/TRBV12-4 | ASSLVRHQPQH
TRBJ2-3 | TRBV5-8 | ASSLQGAHTQY
TRBJ2-1 | TRBV20-1 | SARFMGHGETEQF
TRBJ2-5 | TRBV5-1 | ASHRTQETQY